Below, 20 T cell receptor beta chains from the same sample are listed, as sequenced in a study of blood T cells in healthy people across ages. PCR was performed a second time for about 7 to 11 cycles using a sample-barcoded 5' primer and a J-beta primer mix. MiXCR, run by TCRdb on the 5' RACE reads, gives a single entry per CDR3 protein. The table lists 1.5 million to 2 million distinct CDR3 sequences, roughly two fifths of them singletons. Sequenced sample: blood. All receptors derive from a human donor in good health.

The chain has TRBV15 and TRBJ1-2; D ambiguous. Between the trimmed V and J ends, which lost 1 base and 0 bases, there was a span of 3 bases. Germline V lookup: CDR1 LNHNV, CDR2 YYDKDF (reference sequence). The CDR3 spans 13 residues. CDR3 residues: CATSRVANYGYTF. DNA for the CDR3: TGTGCCACCAGCAGAGTAGCTAACTATGGCTACACCTTC.

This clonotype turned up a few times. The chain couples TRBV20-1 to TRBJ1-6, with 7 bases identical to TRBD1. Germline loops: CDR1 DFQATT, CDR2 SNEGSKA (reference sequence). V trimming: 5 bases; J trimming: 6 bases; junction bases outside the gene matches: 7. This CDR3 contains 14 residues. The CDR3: CSAPTGVANSPLHF. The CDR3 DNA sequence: TGCAGTGCTCCTACAGGGGTGGCTAATTCACCCCTCCACTTT.

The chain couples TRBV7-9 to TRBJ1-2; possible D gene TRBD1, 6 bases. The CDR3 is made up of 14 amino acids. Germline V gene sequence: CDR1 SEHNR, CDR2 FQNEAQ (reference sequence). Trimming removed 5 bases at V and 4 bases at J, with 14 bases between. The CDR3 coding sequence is TGTGCCAGCAGCCTCGACAGGCTGGGCTATGGCTACACCTTC. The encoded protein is CASSLDRLGYGYTF.

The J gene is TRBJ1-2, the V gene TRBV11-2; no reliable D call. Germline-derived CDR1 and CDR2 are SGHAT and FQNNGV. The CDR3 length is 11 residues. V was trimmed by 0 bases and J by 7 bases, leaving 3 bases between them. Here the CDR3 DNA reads TGTGCCAGCAGCTTAGATGCTGGCTACACCTTC. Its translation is CASSLDAGYTF.

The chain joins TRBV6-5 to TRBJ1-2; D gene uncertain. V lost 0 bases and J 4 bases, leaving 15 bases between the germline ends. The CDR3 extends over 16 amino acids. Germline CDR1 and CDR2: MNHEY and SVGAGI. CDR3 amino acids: CASSYSTPQSPYGYTF. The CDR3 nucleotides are TGTGCCAGCAGTTACTCGACCCCTCAGTCACCCTATGGCTACACCTTC.

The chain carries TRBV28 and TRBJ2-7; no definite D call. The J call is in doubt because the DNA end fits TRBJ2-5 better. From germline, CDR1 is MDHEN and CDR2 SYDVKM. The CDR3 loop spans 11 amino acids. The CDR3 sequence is CASSFEQTQYF. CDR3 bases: TGTGCCAGCAGTTTCGAGCAGACCCAGTACTTC.

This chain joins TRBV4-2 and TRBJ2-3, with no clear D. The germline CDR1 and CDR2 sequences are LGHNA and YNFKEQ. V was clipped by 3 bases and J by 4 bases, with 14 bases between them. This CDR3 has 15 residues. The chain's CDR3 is CASSQWGISPDTQYF. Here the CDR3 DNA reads TGTGCCAGCAGCCAGTGGGGAATATCCCCAGATACGCAGTATTTT.

For the CDR3, the DNA is TGTGCCAGCAGTTATGGAGGGGCGGGGGCCGGGGAGCTGTTTTTT. Translating gives CASSYGGAGAGELFF. The genes are TRBV6-2 or TRBV6-3 and TRBJ2-2; TRBD2 matches 7 bases. Losses at the gene ends were 3 bases for V and 6 bases for J; bases not matched to a gene: 7. Germline assignment: CDR1 MNHEY and CDR2 SVGEGT. The CDR3 consists of 15 residues.

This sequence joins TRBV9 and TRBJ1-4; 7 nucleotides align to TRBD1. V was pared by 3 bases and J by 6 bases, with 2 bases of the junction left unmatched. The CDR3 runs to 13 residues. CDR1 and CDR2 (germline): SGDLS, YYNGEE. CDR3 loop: CASSGDSYEKLFF. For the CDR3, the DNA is TGTGCCAGCAGCGGGGACAGCTATGAAAAACTGTTTTTT.

The CDR3 reads CASSPRTGAEGSEAFF. CDR3 nucleotides: TGTGCCAGCAGCCCCCGGACAGGGGCCGAGGGTTCAGAAGCTTTCTTT. The rearrangement links TRBV7-2 to TRBJ1-1; 9 nucleotides agree with TRBD1. The CDR3 consists of 16 residues. The V gene's germline CDR1 is SGHTA and CDR2 FQGNSA. The ends lost 5 bases at V and 8 bases at J; junction bases unmatched: 15.

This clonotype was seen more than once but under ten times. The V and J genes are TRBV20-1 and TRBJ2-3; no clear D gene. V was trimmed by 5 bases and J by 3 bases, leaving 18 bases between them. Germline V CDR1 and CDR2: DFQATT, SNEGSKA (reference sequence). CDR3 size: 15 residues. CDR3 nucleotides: TGCAGTGCTGTCTTAGTAGAATCTGGAACAGATACGCAGTATTTT. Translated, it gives CSAVLVESGTDTQYF.

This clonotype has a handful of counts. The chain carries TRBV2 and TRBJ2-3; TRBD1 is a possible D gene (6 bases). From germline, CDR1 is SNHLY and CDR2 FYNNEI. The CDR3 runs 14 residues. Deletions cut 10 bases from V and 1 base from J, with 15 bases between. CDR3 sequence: CANATGKGTDTQYF. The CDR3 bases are TGTGCCAACGCCACAGGGAAGGGCACAGATACGCAGTATTTT.

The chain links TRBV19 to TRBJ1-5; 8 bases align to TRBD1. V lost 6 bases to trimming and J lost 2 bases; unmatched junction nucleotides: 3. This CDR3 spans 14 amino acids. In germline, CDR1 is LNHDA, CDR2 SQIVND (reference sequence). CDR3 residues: CASRQGAGNQPQHF. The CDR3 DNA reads TGTGCCAGTAGGCAGGGGGCTGGCAATCAGCCCCAGCATTTT.

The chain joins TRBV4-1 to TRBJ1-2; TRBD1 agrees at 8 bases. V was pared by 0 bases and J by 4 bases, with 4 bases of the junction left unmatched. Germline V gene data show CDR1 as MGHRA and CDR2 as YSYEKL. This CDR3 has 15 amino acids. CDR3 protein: CASSQDGQGCYGYTF. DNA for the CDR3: TGCGCCAGCAGCCAAGATGGACAGGGCTGCTATGGCTACACCTTC.

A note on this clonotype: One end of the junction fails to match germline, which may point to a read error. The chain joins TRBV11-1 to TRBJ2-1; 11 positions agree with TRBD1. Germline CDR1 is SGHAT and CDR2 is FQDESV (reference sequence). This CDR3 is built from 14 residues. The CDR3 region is CASRGQGAYNEQVF. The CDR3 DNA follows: TGTGCCAGCAGAGGACAGGGGGCATACAATGAGCAGGTCTTC.

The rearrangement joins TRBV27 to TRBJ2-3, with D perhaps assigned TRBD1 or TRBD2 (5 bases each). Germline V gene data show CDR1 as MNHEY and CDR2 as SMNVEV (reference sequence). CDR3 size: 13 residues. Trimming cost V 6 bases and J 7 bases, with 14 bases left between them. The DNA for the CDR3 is TGTGCCAGCAGCCCCCAGGGACCTCATACGCAGTATTTT. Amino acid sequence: CASSPQGPHTQYF.

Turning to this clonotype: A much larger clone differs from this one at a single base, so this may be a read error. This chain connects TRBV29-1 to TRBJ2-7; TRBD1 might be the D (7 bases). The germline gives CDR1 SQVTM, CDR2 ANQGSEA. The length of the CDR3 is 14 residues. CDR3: CNVTKAGGLYEQYF. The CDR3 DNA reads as TGCAACGTTACAAAGGCAGGGGGACTCTACGAGCAGTACTTC.

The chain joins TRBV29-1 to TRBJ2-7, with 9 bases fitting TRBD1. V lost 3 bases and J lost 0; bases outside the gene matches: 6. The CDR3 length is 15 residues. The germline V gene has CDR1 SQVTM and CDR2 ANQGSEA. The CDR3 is CSVEGGQGFSYEQYF. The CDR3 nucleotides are TGCAGCGTTGAGGGAGGACAGGGGTTCTCCTACGAGCAGTACTTC.

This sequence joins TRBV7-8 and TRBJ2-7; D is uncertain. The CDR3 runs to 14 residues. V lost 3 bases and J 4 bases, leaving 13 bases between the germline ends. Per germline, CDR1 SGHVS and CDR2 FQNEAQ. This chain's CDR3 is CASSFVSSLYEQYF. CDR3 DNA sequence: TGTGCCAGCAGCTTTGTTTCCAGCCTTTACGAGCAGTACTTC.

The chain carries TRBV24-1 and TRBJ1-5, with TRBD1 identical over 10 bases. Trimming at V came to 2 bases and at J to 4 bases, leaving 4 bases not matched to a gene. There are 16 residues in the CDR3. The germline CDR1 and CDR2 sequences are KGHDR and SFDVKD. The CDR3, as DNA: TGTGCCACCAGTGATTCGGACAGGGGGATAAATCAGCCCCAGCATTTT. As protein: CATSDSDRGINQPQHF.